These 31 T cell receptor beta chains were sequenced from one sample in a study of PD-1 blockade in classical Hodgkin lymphoma. Produced via immunoSEQ multiplex PCR; TCRdb's table is partial and in-frame only. Of some 13,000 clones in the sample, around 90% are singletons; the top ten hold about 40%. Each patient experienced a relapse that followed autologous stem cell transplantation, and brentuximab vedotin exposure varied. This specimen was peripheral blood mononuclear cells (PBMCs), taken at baseline. These receptors were obtained from a human donor with classical Hodgkin lymphoma.

The chain joins TRBV7-2 to TRBJ2-7; D is possibly TRBD2 (6 bases). The V end was cut by 5 bases, the J end by 7 bases, with 12 bases between. Germline V CDR1 and CDR2: SGHTA, FQGNSA. CDR3 length: 12 amino acids. This CDR3 reads CASSLLAGEQYF. In nucleotides, the CDR3 is TGTGCCAGCAGCCTACTAGCAGGGGAGCAGTACTTC.

The chain combines TRBV7-9 with TRBJ1-2; D possibly corresponds to TRBD1 (5 bases). Looked up from germline, CDR1 is SEHNR and CDR2 is FQNEAQ (reference sequence). V shed 4 bases and J shed 4 bases, with 7 bases lying between them. CDR3 length equals 12 residues. The CDR3 loop reads CASSSGTYGYTF. CDR3 nucleotides: TGTGCCAGCAGCTCCGGGACCTATGGCTACACCTTC.

The CDR3: CASSFRAANVLTF. Written as DNA, the CDR3 is TGTGCCAGCAGTTTTAGGGCAGCCAACGTCCTGACTTTC. This chain uses TRBV28 with TRBJ2-6; D unclear. The CDR3 is made up of 13 amino acids. The ends were cut back, 3 bases at V and 7 bases at J, with 7 bases in the middle. The germline CDR1 and CDR2 sequences are MDHEN and SYDVKM. Looking up the rest from reference TRBV28 and TRBJ2-6 gives the full variable domain: DVKVTQSSRYLVKRTGEKVFLECVQDMDHENMFWYRQDPGLGLRLIYFSYDVKMKEKGDIPEGYSVSREKKERFSLILESASTNQTSMYLCASSFRAANVLTFGAGSRLTVL.

Only one count was recorded for this clone. The rearrangement joins TRBV5-1 to TRBJ2-3; TRBD1 aligns across 7 bases. V trimming: 0 bases; J trimming: 6 bases; junction bases outside the gene matches: 22. CDR3 length: 20 amino acids. Per germline, CDR1 SGHRS and CDR2 YFSETQ. CDR3 sequence (DNA): TGCGCCAGCAGCTTGGCCATTCTGATAGGGACAGTGTCATCCGAGGATACGCAGTATTTT. It is translated as CASSLAILIGTVSSEDTQYF.

The V gene is TRBV10-3, the J gene TRBJ2-5; D is perhaps TRBD2 (6 bases). The CDR3 totals 13 residues. The germline V gene has CDR1 ENHRY and CDR2 SYGVKD. V was shortened by 0 bases and J by 4 bases, with 6 bases between the two germline ends. CDR3 coding DNA: TGTGCCATCAGTGAGTCGCGGGGAGAGACCCAGTACTTC. Translated, it gives CAISESRGETQYF.

V and J are TRBV5-8 and TRBJ2-1; TRBD2 matches 13 bases. CDR3 length equals 16 residues. The J segment lost 5 bases and the V segment lost 2 bases, leaving 4 bases of the junction unmatched. In germline, CDR1 is SGHTS, CDR2 YDEGEE. CDR3 amino acids: CASSFWTSGSNNEQFF. CDR3 bases: TGTGCCAGCAGCTTTTGGACTAGCGGGAGCAACAATGAGCAGTTCTTC.

This rearrangement joins TRBV7-9 to TRBJ2-2, with TRBD1 identical over 10 bases. Germline assignment: CDR1 SEHNR and CDR2 FQNEAQ (reference sequence). This CDR3 is 15 amino acids long. Trimming cost V 5 bases and J 4 bases; bases outside gene matches: 4. The chain's CDR3 is CASSTTGGFTGELFF. The CDR3 DNA reads TGTGCCAGCAGCACGACAGGGGGCTTCACCGGGGAGCTGTTTTTT.

This chain links TRBV30 with TRBJ2-3, with D possibly TRBD2 on 6 matching bases. Germline V CDR1 and CDR2: GTSNPN, SVGIG (reference sequence). The CDR3 loop spans 15 amino acids. The V end lost 5 bases, the J end lost 4 bases, and 19 bases lay between the germline ends. CDR3 sequence: CAWAQGLSKADTQYF. In nucleotides, the CDR3 is TGTGCCTGGGCTCAAGGACTAAGTAAGGCAGATACGCAGTATTTT. Full variable domain (missing parts from reference TRBV30 and TRBJ2-3): SQTIHQWPATLVQPVGSPLSLECTVEGTSNPNLYWYRQAAGRGLQLLFYSVGIGQISSEVPQNLSASRPQDRQFILSSKKLLLSDSGFYLCAWAQGLSKADTQYFGPGTRLTVL.

On this clone: The junction departs from the called germline gene at one end, perhaps through a read error. The genes are TRBV6-5 and TRBJ2-2; no clear D gene. The CDR3 extends over 12 amino acids. Germline CDR1 and CDR2: MNHEY and SVGAGI. In DNA form, the CDR3 reads TGTGCCAGCAGCTACTTAACCGGGGAGCTGTTTTTT. Encoded protein: CASSYLTGELFF.

The V and J genes are TRBV5-1 and TRBJ2-2; D tentatively fits TRBD1 or TRBD2 (6 bases each). Germline CDR1 reads SGHRS; CDR2 reads YFSETQ. The CDR3 covers 14 residues. The germline V and J ends were trimmed by 4 bases and 4 bases, with 11 bases remaining between them. CDR3 sequence (DNA): TGCGCCAGCAGCGTAGGAGGGGGCACCGGGGAGCTGTTTTTT. Protein: CASSVGGGTGELFF.

The genes are TRBV6-1 and TRBJ1-1, with D possibly matching TRBD1 (5 bases). The CDR3 is 14 amino acids. CDR1 is MNHNS, CDR2 SASEGT, per germline. V was pared by 6 bases and J by 6 bases, with 17 bases between. In nucleotides, the CDR3 is TGTGCCAGCAGAGCCCCAGGGTTTCGACCTGAAGCTTTCTTT. Amino acid sequence: CASRAPGFRPEAFF.

V is TRBV5-1 and J is TRBJ1-3; D is possibly TRBD1 (6 bases). The V gene lost 5 bases and the J gene lost 3 bases, with 9 bases spanning the gap. This CDR3 has 13 amino acids. The V gene's germline CDR1 is SGHRS and CDR2 YFSETQ. DNA of the CDR3: TGCGCCAGCAGTGACAGGCTTGGAAACACCATATATTTT. Translated, it gives CASSDRLGNTIYF.

The CDR3 DNA reads as TGTGCCAGCAGCTTGGCAGGACAGGGGAGCTCCTACGAGCAGTACTTC. Protein sequence: CASSLAGQGSSYEQYF. The genes are TRBV5-8 and TRBJ2-7; 9 bases map to TRBD1. CDR3 length: 16 residues. V lost 0 bases, J lost 0 bases, and 4 bases stayed unmatched. Looked up from germline, CDR1 is SGHTS and CDR2 is YDEGEE.

This chain uses TRBV5-1 with TRBJ1-1; 9 positions agree with TRBD1. In germline, CDR1 is SGHRS, CDR2 YFSETQ. After removal of 4 bases from V and 2 bases from J, the junction contained 9 bases not matched to a gene. The CDR3 has 16 residues. For the CDR3, the DNA is TGCGCCAGCAGCATCGGACAGGGGAGCGGAAACACTGAAGCTTTCTTT. This codes for CASSIGQGSGNTEAFF.

This chain connects TRBV6-1 to TRBJ2-7; D gene ambiguous. The CDR3 covers 13 residues. V shed 4 bases and J shed 0 bases, with 7 bases lying between them. The V gene's germline CDR1 is MNHNS and CDR2 SASEGT. The CDR3 reads CASSGRVSYEQYF. The CDR3 nucleotides are TGTGCCAGCAGTGGCCGGGTCTCCTACGAGCAGTACTTC.

The V gene is TRBV7-6, the J gene TRBJ1-6, with 8 nucleotides matching TRBD1. The germline CDR1 and CDR2 sequences are SGHVS and FNYEAQ. The CDR3 loop spans 15 amino acids. V lost 3 bases, J lost 9 bases, and 7 bases stayed unmatched. The CDR3 region has the DNA TGTGCCAGCAGCTTTGCAGGCCAGGGGGCTTCACCCCTCCACTTT. It translates to CASSFAGQGASPLHF.

The rearrangement uses TRBV9 and TRBJ2-7; TRBD1 aligns across 8 bases. In germline, CDR1 is SGDLS, CDR2 YYNGEE. Trimming cost V 3 bases and J 2 bases; bases outside gene matches: 10. The CDR3 length is 16 residues. Here the CDR3 reads CASSGGTGHPPYEQYF. In nucleotides, the CDR3 is TGTGCCAGCAGCGGGGGGACAGGCCACCCCCCCTACGAGCAGTACTTC.

The chain employs TRBV27 and TRBJ2-2, with 8 bases matching TRBD2. This CDR3 is built from 15 residues. V lost 5 bases to trimming and J lost 4 bases; unmatched junction nucleotides: 6. Germline V gene data show CDR1 as MNHEY and CDR2 as SMNVEV (reference sequence). The CDR3 DNA is TGTGCCAGCAGTGTACTAGCGGCTACCACCGGGGAGCTGTTTTTT. This translates into CASSVLAATTGELFF.

This sequence joins TRBV27 and TRBJ1-5; possibly TRBD1 for D (6 bases). CDR3 length: 14 residues. Per germline, CDR1 MNHEY and CDR2 SMNVEV (reference sequence). Trimming stripped 1 base from V and 6 bases from J, with 10 bases between. The CDR3 loop reads CASSLYRVGQPQHF. DNA of the CDR3: TGTGCCAGCAGTTTATACAGGGTTGGTCAGCCCCAGCATTTT.

The genes are TRBV7-9 and TRBJ1-2; 7 nucleotides agree with TRBD1. Trimming cost V 1 base and J 3 bases; bases outside gene matches: 5. Per germline, CDR1 SEHNR and CDR2 FQNEAQ (reference sequence). This CDR3 has 15 residues. For the CDR3, the DNA is TGTGCCAGCAGCTTAGAAGGGGGCGCCTACTATGGCTACACCTTC. Translating gives CASSLEGGAYYGYTF.

CDR3 loop: CASSVRPGEGVNQPQHF. CDR3 nucleotides: TGTGCCAGCAGTGTTCGCCCGGGGGAGGGGGTAAATCAGCCCCAGCATTTT. This chain links TRBV2 with TRBJ1-5; maybe TRBD1 (6 bases). Germline V lookup: CDR1 SNHLY, CDR2 FYNNEI. This CDR3 spans 17 amino acids. The ends were cut back, 4 bases at V and 4 bases at J, with 20 bases in the middle.

The chain links TRBV5-1 to TRBJ2-3; 9 bases line up with TRBD2. The CDR3 spans 18 residues. Germline V gives CDR1 SGHRS, CDR2 YFSETQ. The V segment lost 2 bases and the J segment 1 base; nucleotides outside the gene matches: 11. The DNA for the CDR3 is TGCGCCAGCAGCTTACCTCAGCGGGGGGTTCTTGGCACAGATACGCAGTATTTT. Protein: CASSLPQRGVLGTDTQYF.

This clone was detected only once. The chain links TRBV7-6 to TRBJ1-2; perhaps TRBD1 as D (6 bases). V was cut by 2 bases and J by 8 bases, with 15 bases left in between. CDR1 SGHVS and CDR2 FNYEAQ come from the germline V gene. The CDR3 is 14 residues long. The CDR3 spells CASSLSAGAAGYTF. CDR3 bases: TGTGCCAGCAGCTTAAGTGCAGGGGCGGCCGGCTACACCTTC. The full variable domain, in which reference TRBV7-6 and TRBJ1-2 provide the parts outside the CDR3, is GAGVSQSPRYKVTKRGQDVALRCDPISGHVSLYWYRQALGQGPEFLTYFNYEAQQDKSGLPNDRFSAERPEGSISTLTIQRTEQRDSAMYRCASSLSAGAAGYTFGSGTRLTVV.

This chain joins TRBV18 and TRBJ2-7; no clear D. Germline CDR1 and CDR2: KGHSH and LQKENI. This CDR3 region has 15 residues. The V and J ends lost 0 bases and 6 bases respectively, with 15 bases between them. This chain's CDR3 is CASSPPSPLGVEQYF. The CDR3 nucleotides read TGTGCCAGCTCACCACCGAGTCCCCTGGGCGTCGAGCAGTACTTC.

The genes are TRBV29-1 and TRBJ1-4; D is perhaps TRBD1 (5 bases). Looked up from germline, CDR1 is SQVTM and CDR2 is ANQGSEA. The CDR3 has 12 amino acids. V lost 0 bases and J lost 17, with 16 bases in between. CDR3 protein: CSVEDRGRARFF. CDR3 nucleotide sequence: TGCAGCGTTGAAGATCGCGGCAGGGCCAGATTTTTT.

In this sample, this clone turned up a few times. Other DNA sequences in this sample translate to the same CDR3. The chain combines TRBV10-1 with TRBJ2-4; D uncertain. Germline V lookup: CDR1 WNHNN, CDR2 SYGVQD (reference sequence). V dropped 4 bases and J dropped 9 bases, with 13 bases sitting between them. The CDR3 contains 13 residues. In DNA, the CDR3 is TGCGCCAGCAGTGCAAGGTTCGAAGGCATTCAGTACTTC. Translation: CASSARFEGIQYF.

As DNA, the CDR3 is TGTGCCAGCAGGATGAGACAGGGCCTCTTCTCTGGAAACACCATATATTTT. It codes for CASRMRQGLFSGNTIYF. This sequence joins TRBV2 and TRBJ1-3; 7 nucleotides line up with TRBD1. The germline V gene encodes CDR1 SNHLY and CDR2 FYNNEI. The CDR3 consists of 17 residues. After removal of 6 bases from V and 0 bases from J, the junction contained 11 bases not matched to a gene. The whole variable domain, filled in from reference TRBV2 and TRBJ1-3, reads EPEVTQTPSHQVTQMGQEVILRCVPISNHLYFYWYRQILGQKVEFLVSFYNNEISEKSEIFDDQFSVERPDGSNFTLKIRSTKLEDSAMYFCASRMRQGLFSGNTIYFGEGSWLTVV.

The chain has TRBV6-5 and TRBJ1-2; D unresolved. The CDR3 extends over 14 amino acids. Germline V gene sequence: CDR1 MNHEY, CDR2 SVGAGI. V lost 2 bases, J lost 5 bases, and 12 bases lay in between. The CDR3 DNA reads TGTGCCAGCAGTTACGCGGGAGGAGAGTATGGCTACACCTTC. Translated: CASSYAGGEYGYTF.

The chain employs TRBV25-1 and TRBJ2-7; 8 nucleotides agree with TRBD2. The V segment lost 1 base and the J segment 0 bases; nucleotides outside the gene matches: 11. CDR3 size: 18 residues. CDR1 is MGHDK, CDR2 SYGVNS, per germline. The CDR3 loop is CASSEWSGGGTSSYEQYF. The CDR3 bases are TGTGCCAGCAGTGAATGGAGCGGCGGGGGGACAAGCTCCTACGAGCAGTACTTC.

This chain links TRBV19 with TRBJ2-3; 11 bases map to TRBD2. V gave up 7 bases and J gave up 5 bases; unmatched junction bases: 5. CDR3 length: 14 amino acids. Germline V gene sequence: CDR1 LNHDA, CDR2 SQIVND (reference sequence). The CDR3 sequence: CASTLAGGLDTQYF. CDR3 nucleotide sequence: TGTGCCAGTACTTTAGCGGGGGGGTTAGATACGCAGTATTTT.

This chain connects TRBV5-8 to TRBJ1-5; TRBD1 matches 10 bases. Germline CDR1 is SGHTS and CDR2 is YDEGEE. V was pared by 4 bases and J by 7 bases, with 8 bases of the junction left unmatched. The CDR3 covers 15 residues. CDR3 in DNA: TGTGCCAGCAGCGGGACAGGGGAGACGTGGCAGCCCCAGCATTTT. Translating it yields CASSGTGETWQPQHF. The full variable domain, rest sourced from reference TRBV5-8 and TRBJ1-5, is EAGVTQSPTHLIKTRGQQATLRCSPISGHTSVYWYQQALGLGLQFLLWYDEGEERNRGNFPPRFSGRQFPNYSSELNVNALELEDSALYLCASSGTGETWQPQHFGDGTRLSIL.